What follows is one T cell receptor (beta chain) and its context. Its antigen is not known. Attached unique molecular identifiers marked individual cDNA molecules. One entry per CDR3 protein results from TCRdb running MiXCR on the 5' RACE reads. Here the sample spans fewer than 60,000 distinct CDR3 sequences, approximately 11% being singletons. This record comes from a study of early T cells in non-severe SARS-CoV-2 infection. Regarding the study as a whole: CD4 and private specificities were missed by VDJdb matching, which favored anti-spike CD8 responses.

Trimming took off 3 bases at V and 12 bases at J, with 22 bases between the two ends. There are 15 residues in the CDR3. The germline gives CDR1 SGHRS, CDR2 YFSETQ. The source material was whole blood. This chain connects TRBV5-1 to TRBJ2-1; tentatively, D is TRBD2 (7 bases). The sequence came from an adult who was a healthcare worker with PCR-confirmed SARS-CoV-2 infection or an uninfected control (not recorded which). CDR3 nucleotide sequence: TGCGCCAGCAGCTCCCGGGGGCTAGCGGTTTCATTGCAGTTCTTC. This translates into CASSSRGLAVSLQFF.